Following are 21 T cell receptor beta chains from one sample sequenced in a study of blood T cells in healthy people across ages. The use of a sample-barcoded 5' primer and a J-beta primer mix characterized a second PCR of about 7 to 12 cycles. TCRdb reprocessed the 5' RACE reads with MiXCR, giving one entry per CDR3 protein. There are over 550,000 distinct CDR3 sequences in the sample; approximately 30% occur only once, and approximately 14% lies in the top ten. The sample was blood. The receptors originated from a woman of 80 years or more in good health.

A note on this clonotype: A read error may produce the germline difference seen at one junction end. V gene TRBV2 combines with J gene TRBJ1-1; TRBD1 might be the D (6 bases). The germline V gene has CDR1 SNHLY and CDR2 FYNNEI. This CDR3 comprises 17 residues. CDR3 DNA sequence: TGTGCCCGCAGTGAATATATACAGGGAACAGTGAGGACTGAAGCTTTCTTT. It is translated as CARSEYIQGTVRTEAFF.

This clonotype was recorded at least ten times. The chain carries TRBV9 and TRBJ2-1; the match to TRBD2 covers 9 bases. Per germline, CDR1 SGDLS and CDR2 YYNGEE. The CDR3 sequence is 16 residues long. With 3 bases clipped from V and 3 bases from J, the junction kept 7 bases outside the gene matches. This chain's CDR3 is CASSAGLATFYNEQFF. The CDR3 DNA reads as TGTGCCAGCAGCGCAGGACTAGCGACTTTCTACAATGAGCAGTTCTTC.

This clonotype was seen at least ten times. V and J are TRBV5-1 and TRBJ2-6; D remains ambiguous. Germline values: CDR1 SGHRS, CDR2 YFSETQ. Trimming left V 5 bases short and J 0 bases short, with 9 bases between. The CDR3 is 15 residues long. CDR3 amino acids: CASRPVISGANVLTF. CDR3 in DNA: TGCGCCAGCAGACCGGTGATCTCTGGGGCCAACGTCCTGACTTTC. Looking up the rest from reference TRBV5-1 and TRBJ2-6 gives the full variable domain: KAGVTQTPRYLIKTRGQQVTLSCSPISGHRSVSWYQQTPGQGLQFLFEYFSETQRNKGNFPGRFSGRQFSNSRSEMNVSTLELGDSALYLCASRPVISGANVLTFGAGSRLTVL.

This clonotype was found many times. The chain uses TRBV20-1 and TRBJ1-1, with 8 bases aligning to TRBD1. Germline loops: CDR1 DFQATT, CDR2 SNEGSKA (reference sequence). Unmatched junction bases numbered 10, after V lost 0 bases and J lost 4 bases. This CDR3 is 16 amino acids long. In DNA, the CDR3 is TGCAGTGCTAGAGACCCCCGTCCCGACAGGGGCACTGAAGCTTTCTTT. This codes for CSARDPRPDRGTEAFF.

This clonotype has just a few counts. The chain joins TRBV6-5 to TRBJ1-1; maybe TRBD1 (5 bases). The CDR3 has 14 residues. Trimming pared 6 bases from V and 5 bases from J, leaving 16 bases between. Germline CDR1 and CDR2: MNHEY and SVGAGI. In nucleotides, the CDR3 is TGTGCCAGCAGGGGGACGGGCTATCATACTGAAGCTTTCTTT. This gives the protein CASRGTGYHTEAFF.

This clonotype was found many times. This chain joins TRBV9 and TRBJ2-4, with no clear D. The J call may be faulty, since TRBJ2-7 better matches the DNA end. The CDR3 has 14 amino acids. From germline, CDR1 is SGDLS and CDR2 YYNGEE. CDR3 sequence (DNA): TGTGCCAGCAGCGCAACGACGAGACCTTACGAGCAGTACTTC. Protein sequence: CASSATTRPYEQYF.

This clonotype was seen many times. This chain connects TRBV6-5 to TRBJ2-1; 10 nucleotides align to TRBD2. Trimming took 3 bases from V and 5 from J; bases not matched to a gene: 13. The CDR3 has 18 amino acids. Germline lookup yields CDR1 MNHEY and CDR2 SVGAGI. In DNA, the CDR3 is TGTGCCAGCAGTTATCCCCGGGATAGCGGGGGGATCCACAATGAGCAGTTCTTC. Translating it yields CASSYPRDSGGIHNEQFF.

The rearrangement links TRBV28 to TRBJ1-5, with a weak D call TRBD1 (5 bases). V lost 10 bases to trimming and J lost 6 bases, with 16 bases between them. This CDR3 is built from 13 residues. From germline, CDR1 is MDHEN and CDR2 SYDVKM. The CDR3 loop reads CATFIRGGQPQHF. The DNA for the CDR3 is TGTGCCACCTTCATCCGGGGGGGTCAGCCCCAGCATTTT.

This clonotype was seen more than once but under ten times. The chain is built from TRBV21-1 and TRBJ1-1; TRBD1, the table's D call, was not compared with the DNA. TRBV21-1 is marked as a pseudogene. The CDR3 is 13 residues long. CDR3 in DNA: TGTGCCAGCACTAAAGGGGAGGGGGCCAAAGCTTTCTTT. Amino acids: CASTKGEGAKAFF.

This clonotype was observed many times. V is TRBV7-2 and J is TRBJ1-2; possible D gene TRBD1, 5 bases. Germline values: CDR1 SGHTA, CDR2 FQGNSA. Between the trimmed V and J ends, which lost 2 bases and 5 bases, there was a span of 12 bases. The length of the CDR3 is 14 residues. The CDR3 DNA follows: TGTGCCAGCAGCTTACGGGGCCTTGAGTATGGCTACACCTTC. The encoded protein is CASSLRGLEYGYTF.

This clonotype has a count of ten or more. The chain links TRBV25-1 to TRBJ2-3; the match to TRBD1 covers 8 bases. Germline CDR1 reads MGHDK; CDR2 reads SYGVNS. CDR3 length equals 16 residues. Unmatched junction bases numbered 10, after V lost 3 bases and J lost 5 bases. CDR3 residues: CASSDITGGTEDTQYF. DNA for the CDR3: TGTGCCAGCAGTGACATCACAGGGGGTACAGAAGATACGCAGTATTTT.

V gene TRBV12-3 or TRBV12-4 combines with J gene TRBJ2-5; no definite D call. The J call may be incorrect, as the DNA end agrees better with TRBJ2-7. The CDR3 has 11 amino acids. The CDR3 sequence: CASKGGYEQYF. CDR3 in DNA: TGTGCCAGCAAGGGCGGCTACGAGCAGTACTTC.

Ten or more counts support this clonotype. This chain links TRBV4-1 with TRBJ2-1; D is unresolved. Germline V gene lookup returns CDR1 MGHRA and CDR2 YSYEKL. Trimming left V 9 bases short and J 5 bases short, with 20 bases between. The CDR3 sequence is 15 residues long. The CDR3 nucleotides read TGCGCCAGTTCGGGTGGTTCCCTACTTAACAATGAGCAGTTCTTC. This codes for CASSGGSLLNNEQFF.

This clonotype was detected ten times or more. The chain couples TRBV5-1 to TRBJ2-7; no definite D call. CDR3 length equals 14 residues. From germline, CDR1 is SGHRS and CDR2 YFSETQ. The V and J ends lost 0 bases and 0 bases respectively, with 7 bases between them. The CDR3 region has the DNA TGCGCCAGCAGCTTGGGCGGCTACTCCTACGAGCAGTACTTC. This translates into CASSLGGYSYEQYF. Drawing the rest from reference TRBV5-1 and TRBJ2-7, the complete variable domain is KAGVTQTPRYLIKTRGQQVTLSCSPISGHRSVSWYQQTPGQGLQFLFEYFSETQRNKGNFPGRFSGRQFSNSRSEMNVSTLELGDSALYLCASSLGGYSYEQYFGPGTRLTVT.

This clonotype was detected only a few times. The V gene is TRBV7-2, the J gene TRBJ2-7; D might be TRBD1 or TRBD2, each matching 7 bases. The DNA end lines up better with TRBJ2-5; the J call may be wrong. This CDR3 is 15 amino acids long. In germline, CDR1 is SGHTA, CDR2 FQGNSA. The CDR3, as DNA: TGTGCCAGCAGCTGTGGGCAGGGGGGGGGTCGGACCCAGTACTTC. Translated: CASSCGQGGGRTQYF.

This clonotype was seen at least ten times. This CDR3 reads CSALSLWQNTEAFF. The CDR3 nucleotides are TGCAGTGCCCTGTCACTATGGCAGAACACTGAAGCTTTCTTT. This rearrangement joins TRBV20-1 to TRBJ1-1, with D uncertain. CDR3 length: 14 residues. Germline-derived CDR1 and CDR2 are DFQATT and SNEGSKA (reference sequence). Trimming pared 6 bases from V and 1 base from J, leaving 15 bases between.

This clonotype turned up a few times. The chain is built from TRBV7-9 and TRBJ2-5; 7 positions agree with TRBD1. This CDR3 contains 18 residues. Germline-derived CDR1 and CDR2 are SEHNR and FQNEAQ (reference sequence). With V trimmed by 10 bases and J by 11 bases, 31 bases remained unmatched. As DNA, the CDR3 is TGTGCCACCTCATCTCAAAGCCGGGACAGACCTTCCTACAATGAGCAGTACTTC. Translation gives CATSSQSRDRPSYNEQYF.

This clonotype was observed many times. The rearrangement uses TRBV18 and TRBJ2-3; D is perhaps TRBD2 (6 bases). Germline CDR1 KGHSH, CDR2 LQKENI. The CDR3 is made up of 19 amino acids. V lost 6 bases to trimming and J lost 0 bases, with 25 bases between them. CDR3 amino acids: CASSNLNPPGRGSTDTQYF. In DNA, the CDR3 is TGTGCCAGCTCCAACCTTAACCCACCGGGACGGGGGAGCACAGATACGCAGTATTTT.

As for this clonotype: This sequence may be a read error, since a much larger clone differs from it by one base. CDR3 DNA: TGTGCCGGCAGCTTAGCTAGCGGGAAAGAGACCCAGTACTTC. This translates into CAGSLASGKETQYF. The chain links TRBV11-2 to TRBJ2-7; TRBD2 aligns across 9 bases. TRBJ2-5 explains the end of the DNA better; the J call may be wrong. The CDR3 spans 14 residues. CDR1 and CDR2 (germline): SGHAT, FQNNGV.

In regard to this clonotype: A junction boundary mismatches the germline segment, possibly from a read error. V is TRBV5-1 and J is TRBJ1-6, with D possibly TRBD1 on 5 matching bases. Germline values: CDR1 SGHRS, CDR2 YFSETQ. The CDR3 extends over 14 amino acids. The CDR3 nucleotides read TGCGCCAGCAGCTTGACCTGGGGGAATTCACCCCCCCACTTT. Translating it yields CASSLTWGNSPPHF.

This clonotype was picked up a small number of times. The chain joins TRBV4-1 to TRBJ1-5, with a possible D match to TRBD1 (6 bases). CDR3 length: 15 residues. V lost 1 base and J lost 1, with 8 bases in between. CDR1 is MGHRA and CDR2 is YSYEKL in the germline V gene. The CDR3 protein is CASSQVGQSNQPQHF. DNA of the CDR3: TGCGCCAGCAGCCAAGTAGGACAGAGCAATCAGCCCCAGCATTTT.